This T cell receptor beta chain was found in a study of blood T cell repertoires in COVID-19. At the level of the study: Samples taken during acute and convalescent COVID-19 were collected in the United States, Italy and Spain. Sources were T cells, B-cell-depleted T cells, or PBMCs; the material itself was cDNA or gDNA.

Original handling: Amplifying reference gene primers gave estimates of nucleated cell counts. Clones were read by immunoSEQ multiplex PCR, and TCRdb kept only the in-frame ones, dropping some. V, J and clone size are taken as reported in that table, and D and trimming were inferred from the DNA itself. Among over 110,000 clones, roughly 82% were seen once, and the ten largest hold over 10%. The CDR3 has 13 residues. Per germline, CDR1 SNHLY and CDR2 FYNNEI. Trimming pared 5 bases from V and 2 bases from J, leaving 8 bases between. This clone appeared a single time. Sequenced input: peripheral blood. The chain links TRBV2 to TRBJ2-3, with D perhaps matching TRBD1 (5 bases). The source is an elderly man with acute or convalescent COVID-19. CDR3 amino acids: CASSLTDTDTQYF. CDR3 in DNA: TGTGCCAGCAGTTTGACAGACACAGATACGCAGTATTTT.